These 30 T cell receptor beta chains came from one sample sequenced in a study of T cell repertoires in cytomegalovirus infection. TCRdb reanalysed the reads using MiXCR and keeps one entry per CDR3 protein. The sample yields about half a million distinct CDR3 sequences, about 33% seen once. These receptors' targets are unknown. Sequencing was performed on cultured PBMCs, taken from culture after CMV antigen stimulation. Source of these receptors: a human donor in good health (CMV status not recorded). Some clones in this sample may be carry-over from other donors' samples.

The J gene is TRBJ1-1, the V gene TRBV11-2; D ambiguous. V was shortened by 4 bases and J by 3 bases, with 15 bases between the two germline ends. CDR1 is SGHAT, CDR2 FQNNGV, per germline. The length of the CDR3 is 15 residues. CDR3 sequence (DNA): TGTGCCAGCAGCTCCCGAGGCCCCTGGGACACTGAAGCTTTCTTT. Residues: CASSSRGPWDTEAFF.

This clonotype has more than one count but fewer than ten. The V gene is TRBV9, the J gene TRBJ1-1, with 8 bases fitting TRBD1. CDR1 SGDLS and CDR2 YYNGEE come from the germline V gene. The CDR3 is made up of 15 amino acids. Unmatched junction bases numbered 9, after V lost 4 bases and J lost 4 bases. The CDR3 coding sequence is TGTGCCAGCAGCCCTAGACAGGGGTTCAGCACTGAAGCTTTCTTT. As protein: CASSPRQGFSTEAFF.

The rearrangement joins TRBV10-2 to TRBJ2-1; D is undetermined. Per the germline V gene, CDR1 is WSHSY and CDR2 is SAAADI. The CDR3 consists of 12 residues. V was clipped by 6 bases and J by 3 bases, with 6 bases between them. The CDR3 DNA is TGCGCCAGCAGATTAAGCTACAATGAGCAGTTCTTC. Protein sequence: CASRLSYNEQFF.

CDR3 protein: CASSLRTGGPNTEAFF. The DNA for the CDR3 is TGTGCCAGCAGCCTTCGGACAGGGGGCCCCAACACTGAAGCTTTCTTT. This chain joins TRBV7-8 and TRBJ1-1; 11 nucleotides match TRBD1. The length of the CDR3 is 16 residues. The J segment lost 2 bases and the V segment lost 5 bases, leaving 7 bases of the junction unmatched. The germline V gene has CDR1 SGHVS and CDR2 FQNEAQ.

This chain links TRBV19 with TRBJ2-2; D possibly corresponds to TRBD1 (5 bases). The CDR3 is made up of 15 amino acids. CDR1 and CDR2 (germline): LNHDA, SQIVND (reference sequence). V dropped 7 bases and J dropped 5 bases, with 17 bases sitting between them. For the CDR3, the DNA is TGTGCCAGTACTGCGTCGACAGCCCCTACCGGGGAGCTGTTTTTT. It yields the protein CASTASTAPTGELFF.

DNA for the CDR3: TGTGCCAGCTCACCAACTGTCATGAATGAGCAGTTCTTC. This sequence encodes CASSPTVMNEQFF. The chain couples TRBV18 to TRBJ2-1; no reliable D call. Germline V lookup: CDR1 KGHSH, CDR2 LQKENI. The CDR3 loop spans 13 amino acids. Trimming removed 2 bases at V and 7 bases at J, with 9 bases between.

This rearrangement joins TRBV7-3 to TRBJ2-1, with no clear D. From germline, CDR1 is SGHTA and CDR2 FQGTGA. The CDR3 runs 12 residues. Trimming removed 2 bases from V and 7 bases from J, with 6 bases in between. CDR3 amino acids: CASSLYENEQFF. The CDR3 bases are TGTGCCAGCAGCTTATATGAGAATGAGCAGTTCTTC.

This chain joins TRBV19 and TRBJ1-2; D possibly corresponds to TRBD1 (6 bases). Germline lookup yields CDR1 LNHDA and CDR2 SQIVND (reference sequence). The V end lost 3 bases, the J end lost 6 bases, and 17 bases lay between the germline ends. The CDR3 loop spans 15 amino acids. The DNA of the CDR3 is TGTGCCAGTAGTATGGGTAACAGGGAAGGAGATGGCTACACCTTC. Translation gives CASSMGNREGDGYTF.

CDR3 protein: CASKVGSGGGITSTDTQYF. Written as DNA, the CDR3 is TGTGCCAGCAAGGTTGGGTCGGGTGGCGGGATCACAAGCACAGATACGCAGTATTTT. The V and J genes are TRBV2 and TRBJ2-3; tentatively, D is TRBD2 (6 bases). Germline-derived CDR1 and CDR2 are SNHLY and FYNNEI. V was trimmed by 7 bases and J by 0 bases, leaving 26 bases between them. The CDR3 loop spans 19 amino acids.

This clonotype was picked up a small number of times. The genes are TRBV12-5 and TRBJ1-2; TRBD1 matches at 8 bases. V gave up 9 bases and J gave up 7 bases; unmatched junction bases: 10. Germline assignment: CDR1 LGHNT and CDR2 FRNRAP. The CDR3 totals 13 residues. The CDR3 DNA follows: TGTGCTAGCTCCGGACAGGGCAGGCGTGGCTACACCTTC. Amino acids: CASSGQGRRGYTF.

With regard to this clonotype: At one of its ends the junction is not consistent with the germline gene, which may arise from a read error. The chain employs TRBV11-3 and TRBJ2-7, with D unresolved. From germline, CDR1 is SGHNT and CDR2 YENEEA. CDR3 length equals 15 residues. Here the CDR3 DNA reads TGTGCCAGCAGCTTAGGCCGGAGAAGCTCCTACGACCAGTACTTC. Its protein is CASSLGRRSSYDQYF.

This clonotype was seen a few times. The chain is built from TRBV10-2 and TRBJ2-1; tentative D call: TRBD2 (5 bases). Germline-derived CDR1 and CDR2 are WSHSY and SAAADI. Trimming pared 2 bases from V and 3 bases from J, leaving 14 bases between. CDR3 size: 16 residues. CDR3 protein: CASSEAGPPVYNEQFF. The CDR3 DNA is TGCGCCAGCAGTGAGGCGGGCCCACCCGTCTACAATGAGCAGTTCTTC.

This clonotype was seen more than once but under ten times. The chain joins TRBV10-3 to TRBJ2-1; 8 bases map to TRBD2. V dropped 3 bases and J dropped 2; count of bases not matched to a gene: 12. This CDR3 contains 18 residues. In germline, CDR1 is ENHRY, CDR2 SYGVKD. The DNA of the CDR3 is TGTGCCATCAGTGAAACGGGACTAGGCCAGGGGCCCTACAATGAGCAGTTCTTC. It specifies CAISETGLGQGPYNEQFF.

The V call is TRBV6-2 or TRBV6-3, the J call TRBJ2-5; 9 positions agree with TRBD2. CDR1 is MNHEY and CDR2 is SVGEGT in the germline V gene. The CDR3 totals 13 residues. Unmatched junction bases numbered 4, after V lost 2 bases and J lost 9 bases. The CDR3 region has the DNA TGTGCCAGCAGTTACATGGTAGCGGGGGCCCAGTACTTC. This encodes CASSYMVAGAQYF.

Comments on this clonotype: One end of the junction is discordant with germline, which a read error may explain. V usage is TRBV12-3 or TRBV12-4 and J usage is TRBJ1-3; no clear D. This CDR3 is built from 15 residues. CDR3 DNA sequence: TGTACCAGCAGCCCGGGGTCAGATCGAGAAAACACCATATATTTT. The encoded protein is CTSSPGSDRENTIYF.

In this sample, this clonotype turned up many times. The rearrangement joins TRBV7-2 to TRBJ2-1, with 8 bases lining up with TRBD2. The CDR3 contains 15 residues. Germline V gene lookup returns CDR1 SGHTA and CDR2 FQGNSA. Losses at the gene ends were 5 bases for V and 8 bases for J; bases not matched to a gene: 11. The DNA for the CDR3 is TGTGCCAGCAGCGCCTCCGTGACTAGCGTATATGAGCAGTTCTTC. Protein sequence: CASSASVTSVYEQFF.

In its sample, this clonotype was seen a few times. The chain joins TRBV12-3 or TRBV12-4 to TRBJ2-5; TRBD2 aligns across 8 bases. V lost 6 bases and J lost 5; bases outside the gene matches: 8. The CDR3 has 14 amino acids. Here the CDR3 reads CASRILGGDETQYF. CDR3 bases: TGTGCCAGCAGGATCCTCGGGGGGGACGAGACCCAGTACTTC.

This clonotype was counted ten times or more. V and J are TRBV7-6 and TRBJ2-2; 15 bases fit TRBD2. Losses at the gene ends were 4 bases for V and 0 bases for J; bases not matched to a gene: 3. Germline CDR1 is SGHVS and CDR2 is FNYEAQ. CDR3 length equals 18 residues. In DNA form, the CDR3 reads TGTGCCAGCAGCTGGGGACTAGCGGGAGGCGCGAACACCGGGGAGCTGTTTTTT. Translation gives CASSWGLAGGANTGELFF.

This chain uses TRBV25-1 with TRBJ2-2; the match to TRBD1 covers 8 bases. V was pared by 2 bases and J by 1 base, with 3 bases of the junction left unmatched. Germline V gene data show CDR1 as MGHDK and CDR2 as SYGVNS. The CDR3 contains 16 residues. CDR3 sequence reads: CASSEMGQVNTGELFF. Written as DNA, the CDR3 is TGTGCCAGCAGTGAAATGGGACAGGTGAACACCGGGGAGCTGTTTTTT.

V gene TRBV6-2 or TRBV6-3 combines with J gene TRBJ2-7, with 12 nucleotides matching TRBD2. V shed 4 bases and J 4 bases; nucleotides not matched to a gene: 8. In germline, CDR1 is MNHEY, CDR2 SVGEGT. CDR3 size: 16 residues. The CDR3 spells CASSLPYGLAGYEQYF. DNA for the CDR3: TGTGCCAGCAGTTTACCCTACGGACTAGCGGGATACGAGCAGTACTTC.

There are a few counts of this clonotype. The chain couples TRBV7-2 to TRBJ2-3, with 10 positions matching TRBD2. This CDR3 contains 15 residues. Germline V gene lookup returns CDR1 SGHTA and CDR2 FQGNSA. After removal of 5 bases from V and 3 bases from J, the junction contained 5 bases not matched to a gene. CDR3 in DNA: TGTGCCAGCAGCCCTAGCGGGAGAAGAACAGATACGCAGTATTTT. Its protein is CASSPSGRRTDTQYF.

This chain uses TRBV14 with TRBJ1-4; D perhaps matches TRBD1 (5 bases). Germline V gives CDR1 SGHDN, CDR2 FVKESK. V dropped 1 base and J dropped 8 bases, with 14 bases sitting between them. The CDR3 is made up of 15 amino acids. CDR3 DNA sequence: TGTGCCAGCAGCCAAGTGACAGCTCTAAGAGAAAAACTGTTTTTT. Translated, it gives CASSQVTALREKLFF.

The genes are TRBV6-4 and TRBJ2-1, with TRBD2 matching over 7 bases. There are 17 residues in the CDR3. J gave up 5 bases and V 4 bases, and 14 bases lay outside the gene matches. From germline, CDR1 is MRHNA and CDR2 SNTAGT. This CDR3 reads CASSVRKAGTTNNEQFF. Here the CDR3 DNA reads TGTGCCAGCAGTGTCCGAAAGGCGGGGACTACGAACAATGAGCAGTTCTTC.

This clonotype was counted ten times or more. CDR3 sequence reads: CASSFVRASGNNEQFF. The CDR3 DNA reads TGTGCCAGCAGCTTCGTAAGGGCTAGCGGGAACAATGAGCAGTTCTTC. The genes are TRBV7-2 and TRBJ2-1, with TRBD2 matching 9 bases. The CDR3 extends over 16 amino acids. Germline assignment: CDR1 SGHTA and CDR2 FQGNSA. Germline trimming cut 3 bases from V and 5 bases from J; bases unmatched to any gene: 8.

Concerning this clonotype: Being one base from a much bigger clone, this may be a read error. V gene TRBV9 combines with J gene TRBJ2-7; D is unresolved. The germline CDR1 and CDR2 sequences are SGDLS and YYNGEE. V lost 4 bases to trimming and J lost 0 bases, with 2 bases between them. This CDR3 has 11 amino acids. Here the CDR3 DNA reads TGTGCCAGCAGCCCCTCCTACGAGCAGTACGTC. Its protein product is CASSPSYEQYV.

V usage is TRBV12-3 or TRBV12-4 and J usage is TRBJ2-1, with D tentatively TRBD1 (5 bases). The CDR3 sequence is 12 residues long. Trimming cost V 6 bases and J 10 bases, with 13 bases left between them. DNA of the CDR3: TGTGCCAGCAGCTCTGGGGCAGAAGAGCAGTTCTTC. Amino acids: CASSSGAEEQFF.

The CDR3 region has the DNA TGTGCCAGCAGTTTATGTGGACCGACCTACGAGCAGTACTTC. As protein: CASSLCGPTYEQYF. This rearrangement joins TRBV28 to TRBJ2-7; D gene ambiguous. The CDR3 length is 14 residues. Trimming removed 0 bases at V and 2 bases at J, with 8 bases between. Germline V gene lookup returns CDR1 MDHEN and CDR2 SYDVKM. Together with reference TRBV28 and TRBJ2-7, the CDR3 gives the full variable domain: DVKVTQSSRYLVKRTGEKVFLECVQDMDHENMFWYRQDPGLGLRLIYFSYDVKMKEKGDIPEGYSVSREKKERFSLILESASTNQTSMYLCASSLCGPTYEQYFGPGTRLTVT.

The rearrangement uses TRBV28 and TRBJ2-5; 14 positions match TRBD2. This CDR3 comprises 16 residues. CDR1 and CDR2 (germline): MDHEN, SYDVKM. Trimming cost V 6 bases and J 4 bases; bases outside gene matches: 7. CDR3 in DNA: TGTGCCAGCAGACCCAGACTAGCGGGAGGGCCAGAGACCCAGTACTTC. Its translation is CASRPRLAGGPETQYF.

J is TRBJ2-5 and V is TRBV28; D not certain. The CDR3 totals 12 residues. Trimming removed 4 bases from V and 7 bases from J, with 10 bases in between. CDR1 is MDHEN and CDR2 is SYDVKM in the germline V gene. The CDR3 protein is CASSWISGTQYF. CDR3 nucleotides: TGTGCCAGCAGTTGGATCTCGGGGACCCAGTACTTC. Combining the CDR3 with reference TRBV28 and TRBJ2-5 gives the whole variable domain DVKVTQSSRYLVKRTGEKVFLECVQDMDHENMFWYRQDPGLGLRLIYFSYDVKMKEKGDIPEGYSVSREKKERFSLILESASTNQTSMYLCASSWISGTQYFGPGTRLLVL.

This clonotype has only a few counts. This chain uses TRBV12-3 or TRBV12-4 with TRBJ1-1; D is uncertain. Between the trimmed V and J ends, which lost 8 bases and 4 bases, there was a span of 8 bases. The CDR3 runs 11 residues. The chain's CDR3 is CASFSGTEAFF. CDR3 nucleotide sequence: TGTGCCAGCTTCTCTGGCACTGAAGCTTTCTTT.